These 22 T cell receptor beta chains were sequenced from one sample in a study of OX40 agonist ivuxolimab in advanced cancers. TCRdb's copy holds only in-frame clones and misses some; the assay was immunoSEQ multiplex PCR. Seen here are roughly 120,000 clones, around 91% observed once, and the top ten hold around 0.57%. Sequences were derived from CD4+ or CD8+ T cells sorted from blood, sampled in a trial of the OX40 agonist ivuxolimab. The receptors derive from an adult with an advanced solid tumor such as melanoma, head and neck, liver or kidney cancer.

This clone was found once. The rearrangement uses TRBV29-1 and TRBJ2-1; 14 bases align to TRBD2. Germline V CDR1 and CDR2: SQVTM, ANQGSEA. V lost 6 bases and J lost 10; bases outside the gene matches: 8. This CDR3 has 14 residues. The CDR3 here is CSVPGLAGVGEQFF. DNA for the CDR3: TGCAGCGTGCCGGGACTAGCGGGGGTAGGGGAGCAGTTCTTC.

The V call is TRBV28, the J call TRBJ1-4, with D unresolved. With 6 bases removed from V and 4 bases from J, the gap between germline ends came to 15 bases. Germline loops: CDR1 MDHEN, CDR2 SYDVKM. The CDR3 is 15 residues long. CDR3 nucleotide sequence: TGTGCCAGCAGGTCGAGCGGAAGCCTTAATGAAAAACTGTTTTTT. Protein: CASRSSGSLNEKLFF.

The rearrangement joins TRBV10-3 to TRBJ2-1; the match to TRBD1 covers 7 bases. Per germline, CDR1 ENHRY and CDR2 SYGVKD. This CDR3 comprises 20 residues. The V and J ends lost 5 bases and 2 bases, in that order; junction bases with no gene match: 21. CDR3 residues: CAISSNLGLGGRLPYNEQFF. The CDR3 DNA reads as TGTGCCATCAGTTCAAATCTTGGGCTAGGGGGCAGGCTTCCCTACAATGAGCAGTTCTTC.

CDR3 in amino acids: CASSLTVLELNYGYTF. Written as DNA, the CDR3 is TGTGCCAGCAGTTTAACCGTCCTGGAGCTAAACTATGGCTACACCTTC. The chain combines TRBV28 with TRBJ1-2, with D uncertain. Per the germline V gene, CDR1 is MDHEN and CDR2 is SYDVKM. V lost 2 bases, J lost 2 bases, and 15 bases lay in between. CDR3 length: 16 amino acids.

This clone has only a few counts. The rearrangement uses TRBV6-4 and TRBJ1-2; D unclear. The germline CDR1 and CDR2 sequences are MRHNA and SNTAGT. The CDR3 consists of 11 residues. V was trimmed by 1 base and J by 3 bases, leaving 0 bases between them. The DNA of the CDR3 is TGTGCCAGCAGTGACTACTATGGCTACACCTTC. Amino acids: CASSDYYGYTF.

The rearrangement uses TRBV21-1 and TRBJ2-7. TRBV21-1 is classified as a pseudogene. The CDR3 has 16 residues. The CDR3 region is CASSKVPAARGATQYF. CDR3 bases: TGTGCCAGCAGCAAAGTCCCAGCGGCAAGGGGGGCGACGCAGTACTTC.

CDR3 DNA sequence: TGTGCCAGCTCACCACTACAGGAGGGTACTGAAGCTTTCTTT. This codes for CASSPLQEGTEAFF. This chain connects TRBV18 to TRBJ1-1, with a weak D call TRBD1 (5 bases). CDR1 and CDR2 from the germline V gene are KGHSH and LQKENI. CDR3 length: 14 residues. The V and J ends lost 1 base and 5 bases respectively, with 11 bases between them.

This clone has a single count. The gene calls are TRBV6-6 and TRBJ1-6; unclear D gene. This CDR3 contains 16 residues. Trimming took off 6 bases at V and 4 bases at J, with 16 bases between the two ends. Germline CDR1 is MNHNY and CDR2 is SVGAGI (reference sequence). The CDR3 protein is CASSAEPRAYNSPLHF. The CDR3 bases are TGTGCCAGCAGCGCAGAACCGAGAGCGTATAATTCACCCCTCCACTTT.

This clone was observed a few times. This chain joins TRBV13 and TRBJ1-1; 8 nucleotides align to TRBD1. Trimming took 3 bases from V and 1 from J; bases not matched to a gene: 1. The germline gives CDR1 PRHDT, CDR2 FYEKMQ (reference sequence). CDR3 length equals 14 residues. CDR3 in amino acids: CASSFGQGNTEAFF. Here the CDR3 DNA reads TGTGCCAGCAGCTTTGGACAGGGGAACACTGAAGCTTTCTTT.

The rearrangement uses TRBV28 and TRBJ2-7; D remains ambiguous. Germline V lookup: CDR1 MDHEN, CDR2 SYDVKM. Trimming stripped 4 bases from V and 2 bases from J, with 6 bases between. The CDR3 loop spans 12 amino acids. The CDR3 protein is CASSSNAYEQYF. The CDR3 coding sequence is TGTGCCAGCAGTTCAAACGCCTACGAGCAGTACTTC.

Notes on this clone: The same CDR3 arises from other DNA sequences in this sample as well. The CDR3 reads CASSQEGGQPQHF. The DNA of the CDR3 is TGCGCCAGCAGCCAAGAGGGGGGTCAGCCCCAGCATTTT. The chain combines TRBV4-3 with TRBJ1-5; TRBD1 is a possible D gene (5 bases). CDR1 and CDR2 (germline): LGHNA, YSLEER. V lost 0 bases and J 6 bases, leaving 6 bases between the germline ends. The CDR3 has 13 residues.

The V call is TRBV7-6, the J call TRBJ2-2, with 9 bases lining up with TRBD2. The germline CDR1 and CDR2 sequences are SGHVS and FNYEAQ. The V segment lost 1 base and the J segment 2 bases; nucleotides outside the gene matches: 5. The CDR3 loop spans 17 amino acids. CDR3 sequence reads: CASSLDTSGLNTGELFF. The DNA for the CDR3 is TGTGCCAGCAGCTTAGACACTAGCGGGCTAAACACCGGGGAGCTGTTTTTT. The full variable domain, completed using reference TRBV7-6 and TRBJ2-2, is GAGVSQSPRYKVTKRGQDVALRCDPISGHVSLYWYRQALGQGPEFLTYFNYEAQQDKSGLPNDRFSAERPEGSISTLTIQRTEQRDSAMYRCASSLDTSGLNTGELFFGEGSRLTVL.

The rearrangement uses TRBV6-6 and TRBJ1-2; tentative D call: TRBD1 (6 bases). Looked up from germline, CDR1 is MNHNY and CDR2 is SVGAGI (reference sequence). V gave up 0 bases and J gave up 8 bases, with 13 bases separating them. CDR3 length: 14 amino acids. Here the CDR3 reads CASSYSTGSKGYTF. The DNA of the CDR3 is TGTGCCAGCAGTTACTCTACAGGGAGTAAAGGCTACACCTTC.

The sample holds a few counts of this clone. The rearrangement uses TRBV19 and TRBJ1-5; possible D gene TRBD1, 6 bases. The CDR3 is 13 residues long. CDR1 is LNHDA and CDR2 is SQIVND in the germline V gene (reference sequence). Trimming took 6 bases from V and 9 from J, leaving 15 bases between them. Here the CDR3 DNA reads TGTGCCAGTAGCAGGGACAAAACGGCGCCCCAGCATTTT. Encoded protein: CASSRDKTAPQHF.

The gene calls are TRBV2 and TRBJ1-3; D remains ambiguous. This CDR3 comprises 15 residues. Trimming took 7 bases from V and 3 from J, leaving 16 bases between them. CDR1 is SNHLY and CDR2 is FYNNEI in the germline V gene. The CDR3 coding sequence is TGTGCCAGCAAAGAGACACCTGGGATTGGAAACACCATATATTTT. This encodes CASKETPGIGNTIYF.

V usage is TRBV25-1 and J usage is TRBJ2-3; possible D gene TRBD2, 6 bases. Between the trimmed V and J ends, which lost 7 bases and 2 bases, there was a span of 13 bases. CDR1 and CDR2 from the germline V gene are MGHDK and SYGVNS. This CDR3 is built from 14 residues. CDR3 in amino acids: CASKGGGDTDTQYF. The CDR3 bases are TGTGCCAGCAAAGGCGGCGGGGACACAGATACGCAGTATTTT.

The chain uses TRBV2 and TRBJ2-2, with no clear D. This CDR3 is built from 14 residues. Germline CDR1 reads SNHLY; CDR2 reads FYNNEI. The V gene lost 4 bases and the J gene lost 5 bases, with 11 bases spanning the gap. The CDR3: CASSVNTVTGELFF. Here the CDR3 DNA reads TGTGCCAGCAGTGTAAACACGGTGACCGGGGAGCTGTTTTTT.

J is TRBJ1-2 and V is TRBV10-3; D gene ambiguous. The CDR3 sequence is 13 residues long. Trimming left V 3 bases short and J 2 bases short, with 7 bases between. Germline-derived CDR1 and CDR2 are ENHRY and SYGVKD. The CDR3 sequence: CAISDPENYGYTF. DNA for the CDR3: TGTGCCATCAGTGATCCAGAGAACTATGGCTACACCTTC.

The chain uses TRBV6-5 and TRBJ1-2, with D maybe TRBD1 (5 bases). Germline V gene sequence: CDR1 MNHEY, CDR2 SVGAGI. This CDR3 region has 13 residues. Trimming cost V 2 bases and J 2 bases, with 6 bases left between them. The CDR3 loop reads CASSYDSNYGYTF. The CDR3, as DNA: TGTGCCAGCAGTTACGACAGCAACTATGGCTACACCTTC.

The chain uses TRBV10-3 and TRBJ2-3; D call uncertain. The CDR3 has 12 residues. Germline V gene sequence: CDR1 ENHRY, CDR2 SYGVKD. V lost 4 bases, J lost 6 bases, and 8 bases lay in between. The CDR3 sequence is CAISGTLDTQYF. CDR3 in DNA: TGTGCCATCAGTGGCACCCTGGATACGCAGTATTTT.

The sample holds a few counts of this clone. The rearrangement links TRBV2 to TRBJ2-7; D is perhaps TRBD2 (5 bases). Trimming removed 4 bases at V and 9 bases at J, with 10 bases between. CDR1 and CDR2 (germline): SNHLY, FYNNEI. The CDR3 is 11 amino acids. This CDR3 reads CASSALETQYF. DNA of the CDR3: TGTGCCAGCAGTGCACTAGAGACGCAGTACTTC.

V gene TRBV18 combines with J gene TRBJ2-7; D not certain. Germline V gene data show CDR1 as KGHSH and CDR2 as LQKENI. V gave up 3 bases and J gave up 3 bases, with 9 bases separating them. CDR3 size: 13 residues. The DNA of the CDR3 is TGTGCCAGCTCACCGACGCCAGACTACGAGCAGTACTTC. It is translated as CASSPTPDYEQYF.